The 10 T cell receptor beta chains below come from one sample, sequenced in a study of blood T cell repertoires in COVID-19. Libraries were prepared by immunoSEQ multiplex PCR; TCRdb keeps only in-frame clonotypes and omits some of them. This sample has 150,000 to 200,000 clones, with around nine tenths found just once. Sample: peripheral blood. Source of these receptors: a man aged 55-75 years with active or convalescent COVID-19.

The chain has TRBV18 and TRBJ1-4, with 7 bases aligning to TRBD1. V shed 6 bases and J 6 bases; nucleotides not matched to a gene: 4. The germline CDR1 and CDR2 sequences are KGHSH and LQKENI. This CDR3 is built from 13 residues. The chain's CDR3 is CASSTDRDEKLFF. The CDR3 DNA reads as TGTGCCAGCTCGACCGACAGGGATGAAAAACTGTTTTTT.

This clone was seen just once. The chain combines TRBV10-3 with TRBJ1-4; no definite D call. The CDR3 sequence is 14 residues long. The germline V and J ends were trimmed by 3 bases and 7 bases, with 12 bases remaining between them. CDR1 is ENHRY, CDR2 SYGVKD, per germline. The CDR3 region is CAISEGPPGEKLFF. The CDR3 DNA sequence: TGTGCCATCAGTGAAGGTCCCCCGGGTGAAAAACTGTTTTTT.

V and J are TRBV11-3 and TRBJ2-1; 7 bases map to TRBD1. Per the germline V gene, CDR1 is SGHNT and CDR2 is YENEEA. The CDR3 runs 14 residues. J was trimmed by 4 bases and V by 5 bases; bases with no gene match: 5. The CDR3 nucleotides read TGTGCCAGCAGCATGGGACAGTATTACAATGAGCAGTTCTTC. Protein product: CASSMGQYYNEQFF. The variable domain in full, completed from reference TRBV11-3 and TRBJ2-1, reads EAGVVQSPRYKIIEKKQPVAFWCNPISGHNTLYWYLQNLGQGPELLIRYENEEAVDDSQLPKDRFSAERLKGVDSTLKIQPAELGDSAVYLCASSMGQYYNEQFFGPGTRLTVL.

The V and J genes are TRBV5-1 and TRBJ2-1; 11 bases are shared with TRBD2. This CDR3 region has 15 residues. Per germline, CDR1 SGHRS and CDR2 YFSETQ. V gave up 4 bases and J gave up 4 bases; unmatched junction bases: 4. CDR3 nucleotide sequence: TGCGCCAGCAGCCCCGGGACTAGCGGTTACAATGAGCAGTTCTTC. It translates to CASSPGTSGYNEQFF.

In DNA, the CDR3 is TGCGCCAGCAGCTTGCTGGGCGGGCCTTACAATGAGCAGTTCTTC. Translation: CASSLLGGPYNEQFF. This chain links TRBV5-1 with TRBJ2-1; possibly TRBD2 for D (5 bases). The germline gives CDR1 SGHRS, CDR2 YFSETQ. This CDR3 spans 15 amino acids. V lost 1 base, J lost 4 bases, and 12 bases lay in between.

The rearrangement links TRBV7-6 to TRBJ2-2; 11 bases map to TRBD1. V dropped 1 base and J dropped 5; count of bases not matched to a gene: 6. This CDR3 is 17 amino acids long. Looked up from germline, CDR1 is SGHVS and CDR2 is FNYEAQ. CDR3 coding DNA: TGTGCCAGCAGCTTAGGGACAGGGGGCGTCCTAACCGGGGAGCTGTTTTTT. Amino acids: CASSLGTGGVLTGELFF.

The V gene is TRBV2, the J gene TRBJ1-4; D call uncertain. Germline values: CDR1 SNHLY, CDR2 FYNNEI. With 3 bases removed from V and 7 bases from J, the gap between germline ends came to 9 bases. This CDR3 contains 13 residues. The CDR3 loop is CASSDLVGEKLFF. The CDR3 nucleotides are TGTGCCAGCAGTGATTTAGTCGGTGAAAAACTGTTTTTT.

V is TRBV28 and J is TRBJ1-1; TRBD1 aligns across 9 bases. Unmatched junction bases numbered 11, after V lost 2 bases and J lost 4 bases. The CDR3 is 17 amino acids. The germline V gene has CDR1 MDHEN and CDR2 SYDVKM. The CDR3 sequence: CASSLVPGTGYPTEAFF. The CDR3 coding sequence is TGTGCCAGCAGTTTAGTCCCCGGGACAGGGTATCCCACTGAAGCTTTCTTT.

The genes are TRBV6-5 and TRBJ1-2, with 7 bases aligning to TRBD1. This CDR3 comprises 14 residues. V was pared by 6 bases and J by 8 bases, with 12 bases of the junction left unmatched. Germline V lookup: CDR1 MNHEY, CDR2 SVGAGI. The CDR3 is CASRRQGGLFGYTF. The CDR3 DNA sequence: TGTGCCAGCAGAAGACAGGGTGGGTTGTTCGGCTACACCTTC.

The CDR3 nucleotides read TGCGCCAGCAGCTTACGGACAGGGCCCACTGAAGCTTTCTTT. This gives the protein CASSLRTGPTEAFF. V gene TRBV5-1 combines with J gene TRBJ1-1, with TRBD1 identical over 8 bases. The V segment lost 2 bases and the J segment 4 bases; nucleotides outside the gene matches: 4. The CDR3 is 14 amino acids. CDR1 is SGHRS, CDR2 YFSETQ, per germline.